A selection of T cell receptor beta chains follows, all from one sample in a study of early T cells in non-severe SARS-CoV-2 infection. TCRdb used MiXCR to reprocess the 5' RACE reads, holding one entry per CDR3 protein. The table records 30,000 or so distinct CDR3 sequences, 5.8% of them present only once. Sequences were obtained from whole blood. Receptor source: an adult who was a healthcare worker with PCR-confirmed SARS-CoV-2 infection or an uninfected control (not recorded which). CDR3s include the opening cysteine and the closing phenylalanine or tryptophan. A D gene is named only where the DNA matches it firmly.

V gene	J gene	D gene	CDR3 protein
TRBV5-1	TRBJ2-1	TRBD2	CASSLALTSGSHEQFF
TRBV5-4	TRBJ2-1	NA	CASSSGGEPYNEQFF
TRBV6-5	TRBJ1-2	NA	CASSYFSPPQERCTF
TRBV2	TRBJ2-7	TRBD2	CASSLTSGEQYF
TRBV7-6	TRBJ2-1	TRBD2	CASSLAGAGSAEQFF
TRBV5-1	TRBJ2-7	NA	CASSLEVTGPSSYEQYF
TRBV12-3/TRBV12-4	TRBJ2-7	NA	CASSLMIAREQYF
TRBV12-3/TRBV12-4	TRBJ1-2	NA	CASSPAGGGTYGYTF
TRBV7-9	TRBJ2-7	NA	CASSARAGSYEQYF
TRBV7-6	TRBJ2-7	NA	CASSLADTTYEQYF
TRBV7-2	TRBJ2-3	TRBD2	CASSSPSGGAENTQYF
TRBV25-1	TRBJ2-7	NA	CASAEAGTYEQYF
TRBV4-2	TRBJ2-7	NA	CASSQDISAGVITYEQYF
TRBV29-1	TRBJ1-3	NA	CSVDGGSSGNTIYF
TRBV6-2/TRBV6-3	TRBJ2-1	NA	CASRRDAPSYNEQFF
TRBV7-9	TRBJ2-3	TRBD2	CASSTGGGSTDTQYF
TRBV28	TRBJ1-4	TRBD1	CASSSTPGGASNEKLFF
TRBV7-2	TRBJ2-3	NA	CASSLNGGPTDTQYF
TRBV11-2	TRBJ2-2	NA	CASSLIAGPNTGELFF
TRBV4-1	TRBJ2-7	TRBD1	CASSRIQGAGSYEQYF
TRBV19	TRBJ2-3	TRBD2	CASKASGKADTQYF
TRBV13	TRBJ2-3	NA	CASSLRPGSPDTQYF
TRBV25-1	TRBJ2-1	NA	CASSDYSSYNEQFF
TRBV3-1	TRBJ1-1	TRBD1	CASSHQGENTEAFF
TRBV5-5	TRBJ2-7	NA	CASSQGDASVYEQYF
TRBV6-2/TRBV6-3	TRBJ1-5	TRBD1	CASSYSLITNRGGSNQPQHF
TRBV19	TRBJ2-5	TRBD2	CASSINGLAETQYF
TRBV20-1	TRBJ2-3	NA	CSASAQGGSDTQYF
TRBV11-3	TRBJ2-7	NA	CASSLWGGQDAYEQYF
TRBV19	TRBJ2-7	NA	CASSRRDFLSYEQYF
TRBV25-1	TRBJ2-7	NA	CASSDVGGGSYEQYF
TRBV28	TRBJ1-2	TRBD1	CASSSQGNGYTF